The rows below give T cell receptor beta chains drawn from one sample of a study of cytomegalovirus exposure and HLA in healthy donors. Profiled with immunoSEQ multiplex PCR; TCRdb holds only in-frame clones, not every one. The sample holds 160,000 or so clones; roughly 82% are singletons and the top ten take 5% to 7%. Input material: PBMCs. These TCRs come from a man between 45 and 60 years old in good health and CMV-seropositive. The CDR3 runs from the conserved cysteine through the conserved F or W. The D gene is left open where the match is weak. Size is omitted from some rows. Given values are once, few, many or a class for expanded clones.

v_gene,abundance,j_gene,d_gene,CDR3nt,CDR3aa
TRBV5-4,NA,TRBJ2-2,TRBD2,TGTGCCAGCAGCTCCGGGACTAGCGGGTCGGTCGGGGAGCTGTTTTTT,CASSSGTSGSVGELFF
TRBV5-6,NA,TRBJ1-5,NA,TGTGCCAGCAGCTTGAGGGGCACCAGGGGCCAGGGGCATTTT,CASSLRGTRGQGHF
TRBV5-6,NA,TRBJ2-1,TRBD1,TGTGCCAGCGTACTATCAGGGGGCCCCCACAATGAGCAGTTCTTC,CASVLSGGPHNEQFF
TRBV5-1,few,TRBJ2-1,NA,TGCGCCAGCAGCTTGGAACAGGTAGGAAATGAGCAGTTCTTC,CASSLEQVGNEQFF
TRBV18,NA,TRBJ1-3,NA,TGTGCCAGCTCCGACCACCCCACAGGGTCCTCTGGAAACACCATATATTTT,CASSDHPTGSSGNTIYF
TRBV29-1,NA,TRBJ2-5,NA,TGCAGCGTCGGATGGCAGACTCAAGAGACCCAGTACTTC,CSVGWQTQETQYF
TRBV5-8,NA,TRBJ2-5,TRBD1,TGTGCCAGCAGCTTCGGACAGGGGGCTGCAGAGACCCAGTACTTC,CASSFGQGAAETQYF
TRBV7-9,NA,TRBJ1-1,TRBD1,TGTGCCAGCAGCCGGACAGGGACTGAAGCTTTCTTT,CASSRTGTEAFF
TRBV15,NA,TRBJ1-2,NA,TGTGCCACCAGCAGAGATAGGGGGACGGCTGGCTACACCTTC,CATSRDRGTAGYTF
TRBV18,NA,TRBJ1-2,TRBD1,TGTGCCAGCTCACCTAAAACTGACAGGGGGAACACCTTC,CASSPKTDRGNTF
TRBV5-1,NA,TRBJ2-6,TRBD2,TGCGCCAGCAGCCCCTGGAGGCTAGCGGGGGCCATCTCTGGGGCCAACGTCCTGACTTTC,CASSPWRLAGAISGANVLTF
TRBV6-1,once,TRBJ1-5,TRBD1,TGTGCCAGCAGTGCCGGGACAGGGGGCGGGCAGCCCCAGCATTTT,CASSAGTGGGQPQHF
TRBV7-8,NA,TRBJ2-1,NA,TGTGCCAGCACAGGGTCCACTGAGCAGTTCTTC,CASTGSTEQFF
TRBV7-9,NA,TRBJ2-7,NA,TGTGCCAGCAGCCCCAGCGGCTACGAGCAGTACTTC,CASSPSGYEQYF
TRBV7-6,NA,TRBJ1-6,TRBD1,TGTGCCAGCAGCTCAGCCCCGACAGGGGCCCGCTCACCCCTCCACTTT,CASSSAPTGARSPLHF
TRBV5-4,NA,TRBJ2-7,NA,TGTGCCAGCAGCCGAGGCAGGGACGAGCAGTACTTC,CASSRGRDEQYF
TRBV5-6,NA,TRBJ2-3,TRBD2,TGTGCCAGCAGCCTGCTAGCGGGAGGGGGGGATACGCAGTATTTT,CASSLLAGGGDTQYF
TRBV5-6,NA,TRBJ2-1,NA,TGTGCCAGCAGCTTGAGGGAGCGAATCTCCTACAATGAGCAGTTCTTC,CASSLRERISYNEQFF
TRBV5-1,NA,TRBJ2-5,NA,TGCGCCAGCAGCTTGGGTGGAGTACAAGAGACCCAGTACTTC,CASSLGGVQETQYF
TRBV4-1,NA,TRBJ1-2,NA,TGCGCCAGCAGCCGCCTGGCCGGGACAACATGGGACGGCTACACCTTC,CASSRLAGTTWDGYTF
TRBV7-8,NA,TRBJ2-2,TRBD2,TGTGCCAGCAGCTTATACCTAGCGGAGGGAACCGGGGAGTTGTTTTTT,CASSLYLAEGTGELFF
TRBV6-1,once,TRBJ1-1,NA,TGTGCCAGCAGCGTTGACAGGCGAGAAACTGAAGCTTTCTTT,CASSVDRRETEAFF
TRBV6-4,NA,TRBJ2-3,TRBD2,TGTGCCAGCAGTGATCGAGCGGGAACGGGTACAGATACGCAGTATTTT,CASSDRAGTGTDTQYF
TRBV27,NA,TRBJ2-1,TRBD1,TGTGCCAGCACCGCGGGACAGGTAACCTACAATGAGCAGTTCTTC,CASTAGQVTYNEQFF
TRBV28,NA,TRBJ2-7,NA,TGTGCCAGCAGTTTAGAGACAGGACCAAACTACGAGCAGTACTTC,CASSLETGPNYEQYF
TRBV29-1,NA,TRBJ2-3,NA,TGCAGCCACGGGGGGCCAGATACGCAGTATTTT,CSHGGPDTQYF
TRBV9,NA,TRBJ1-1,NA,TGTGCCAGCAGCGCCGAAGGGGATCCTAACACTGAAGCTTTCTTT,CASSAEGDPNTEAFF
TRBV5-1,NA,TRBJ1-2,TRBD1,TGCGCCAGCAGCTTGGGGACAGGTCTATATGGCTACACCTTC,CASSLGTGLYGYTF
TRBV18,NA,TRBJ1-4,NA,TGTGCCAGCTCACCACCATCGGGGACTGTGCTGTTTTTT,CASSPPSGTVLFF
TRBV11-2,once,TRBJ2-1,TRBD2,TGTGCCAGCAGCCCCGGGACTAGCAGCAATGAGCAGTTCTTC,CASSPGTSSNEQFF
TRBV9,once,TRBJ1-2,NA,TGTGCCAGCAGCTCCCGACTTTTTAACTATGGCTACACCTTC,CASSSRLFNYGYTF
TRBV7-6,NA,TRBJ1-3,NA,TGTGCCAGCAGCGACGCACCTAGCTCTGGAAACACCATATATTTT,CASSDAPSSGNTIYF
TRBV19,NA,TRBJ1-2,TRBD1,TGTGCCAGTAGTATAGGGGCCGACAGGGATGGCTACACCTTC,CASSIGADRDGYTF
TRBV5-1,NA,TRBJ2-5,TRBD2,TGCGCCAGCAGAAGAATTAGCGGGGGGCGAGAGACCCAGTACTTC,CASRRISGGRETQYF
TRBV7-9,few,TRBJ2-7,NA,TGTGCCAGCAGCTCCGCGGTGACAGTTCACACGGGTGAGCAGTACTTC,CASSSAVTVHTGEQYF
TRBV5-6,NA,TRBJ1-1,NA,TGTGCCAGCAGCTTAGGAGGGAACACTGAAGCTTTCTTT,CASSLGGNTEAFF
TRBV29-1,NA,TRBJ2-5,NA,TGCAGAGCCGGCGGGGTCGCGGGAGAGACCCAGTACTTC,CRAGGVAGETQYF
TRBV6-5,NA,TRBJ1-1,NA,TGTGCCAGCAGTTACTTGACAGGCGAAGCTTTCTTT,CASSYLTGEAFF
TRBV7-9,NA,TRBJ2-3,TRBD1,TGTGCCAGCACCCTAGGGACAGCTAGCACAGATACGCAGTATTTT,CASTLGTASTDTQYF
TRBV19,NA,TRBJ1-5,TRBD1,TGTGCCAGTAGTAGGTACAGGGGTAGCAATCAGCCCCAGCATTTT,CASSRYRGSNQPQHF
TRBV27,once,TRBJ1-2,NA,TGTGCCAGCAGTTTATGGAGGGGCAGCTATGGCTACACCTTC,CASSLWRGSYGYTF